This entry concerns a single T cell receptor beta chain. The antigen is unknown. The data derive from a study of T cell responses to AZD1222 COVID-19 vaccine. Only in-frame clones appear in the TCRdb table, and some are missing; sequencing was by immunoSEQ multiplex PCR. In the table there are approximately 210,000 clones, about 94% of which are singletons. Study-wide points: It should be noted that donors were predominantly white British and more often female, and clonal diversity was possibly underestimated.

Trimming stripped 5 bases from V and 6 bases from J, with 13 bases between. Germline values: CDR1 SGHTA, CDR2 FQGTGA. The CDR3 sequence is 14 residues long. The rearrangement uses TRBV7-3 and TRBJ2-2, with D possibly matching TRBD2 (6 bases). This TCR derives from an adult who received the MenACWY meningococcal vaccine as a control. The sequencing here drew on peripheral blood, taken 28 days after the second dose of the MenACWY control vaccine. The CDR3 DNA follows: TGTGCCAGCAGCCCCAACGGGGGAGCCGGGGAGCTGTTTTTT. This translates into CASSPNGGAGELFF.